The 8 T cell receptor beta chains listed next were all sequenced from one sample in a study of T-cell memory formation after mild COVID-19. MiXCR, run by TCRdb on the 5' RACE reads, gives a single entry per CDR3 protein. Here the sample spans roughly 450,000 distinct CDR3 sequences, 18% being singletons. Material: PBMCs or a T cell subset sorted from them (not recorded which). These receptors were obtained from an adult woman who had mild COVID-19 (a few samples of this study predate the infection). Cell type and time point are not known.

This clonotype was seen a few times. The chain employs TRBV29-1 and TRBJ2-7; D is undetermined. This CDR3 region has 13 residues. The V gene's germline CDR1 is SQVTM and CDR2 ANQGSEA. V dropped 5 bases and J dropped 2 bases, with 13 bases sitting between them. In nucleotides, the CDR3 is TGCAGCGTTTCTGATGGGTTAGCCTACGAGCAGTACTTC. This sequence encodes CSVSDGLAYEQYF.

This chain uses TRBV20-1 with TRBJ2-1, with 12 bases identical to TRBD2. The CDR3 loop spans 16 amino acids. J lost 4 bases, V lost 3 bases, and 7 bases had no gene match. In germline, CDR1 is DFQATT, CDR2 SNEGSKA (reference sequence). CDR3: CSARGLAGGIYNEQFF. In DNA form, the CDR3 reads TGCAGTGCTAGGGGTCTAGCGGGAGGGATATACAATGAGCAGTTCTTC.

The rearrangement links TRBV5-1 to TRBJ2-7; the match to TRBD1 covers 9 bases. Germline values: CDR1 SGHRS, CDR2 YFSETQ. This CDR3 has 15 residues. V was pared by 4 bases and J by 2 bases, with 7 bases of the junction left unmatched. CDR3 residues: CASSPRDRAPYEQYF. The CDR3 region has the DNA TGCGCCAGCAGCCCTAGGGACAGGGCCCCCTACGAGCAGTACTTC. The full variable domain, rest sourced from reference TRBV5-1 and TRBJ2-7, is KAGVTQTPRYLIKTRGQQVTLSCSPISGHRSVSWYQQTPGQGLQFLFEYFSETQRNKGNFPGRFSGRQFSNSRSEMNVSTLELGDSALYLCASSPRDRAPYEQYFGPGTRLTVT.

The chain has TRBV7-9 and TRBJ2-1; no clear D gene. Germline CDR1 SEHNR, CDR2 FQNEAQ (reference sequence). CDR3 length: 14 amino acids. The V and J ends lost 3 bases and 3 bases respectively, with 9 bases between them. CDR3 sequence reads: CASSFSVHYNEQFF. In DNA, the CDR3 is TGTGCCAGCAGCTTTTCGGTCCACTACAATGAGCAGTTCTTC. Filled out from reference TRBV7-9 and TRBJ2-1, the complete variable domain reads DTGVSQNPRHKITKRGQNVTFRCDPISEHNRLYWYRQTLGQGPEFLTYFQNEAQLEKSRLLSDRFSAERPKGSFSTLEIQRTEQGDSAMYLCASSFSVHYNEQFFGPGTRLTVL.

The V call is TRBV19, the J call TRBJ2-7, with 7 bases that match TRBD1. Germline V lookup: CDR1 LNHDA, CDR2 SQIVND (reference sequence). After removal of 5 bases from V and 2 bases from J, the junction contained 9 bases not matched to a gene. This CDR3 is built from 15 residues. The CDR3 coding sequence is TGTGCCAGTAGTTATTCCGGGACAGAGACCTACGAGCAGTACTTC. It yields the protein CASSYSGTETYEQYF. Combining the CDR3 with reference TRBV19 and TRBJ2-7 gives the whole variable domain DGGITQSPKYLFRKEGQNVTLSCEQNLNHDAMYWYRQDPGQGLRLIYYSQIVNDFQKGDIAEGYSVSREKKESFPLTVTSAQKNPTAFYLCASSYSGTETYEQYFGPGTRLTVT.

The chain uses TRBV11-2 and TRBJ2-7; a weak D match, TRBD2 (6 bases). Trimming stripped 0 bases from V and 3 bases from J, with 21 bases between. Germline CDR1 is SGHAT and CDR2 is FQNNGV. The CDR3 spans 18 residues. CDR3 protein: CASSLDNLGGAGFYEQYF. The CDR3 DNA reads TGTGCCAGCAGCTTAGATAACTTAGGAGGGGCAGGGTTCTACGAGCAGTACTTC.

DNA for the CDR3: TGCGCCAGCAGCCCACGGACTAGCGACAATGAGCAGTTCTTC. This codes for CASSPRTSDNEQFF. The rearrangement links TRBV4-3 to TRBJ2-1, with 9 nucleotides matching TRBD2. The CDR3 loop spans 14 amino acids. V was pared by 4 bases and J by 5 bases, with 3 bases of the junction left unmatched. CDR1 and CDR2 (germline): LGHNA, YSLEER.

This clonotype was seen more than once but under ten times. V gene TRBV18 combines with J gene TRBJ2-5, with D possibly being TRBD1 (5 bases). The CDR3 has 15 amino acids. The V end was cut by 2 bases, the J end by 4 bases, with 14 bases between. The germline V gene encodes CDR1 KGHSH and CDR2 LQKENI. The CDR3 coding sequence is TGTGCCAGCTCACCATCGCAGGGATGGCCAGAGACCCAGTACTTC. It encodes CASSPSQGWPETQYF.